The 11 T cell receptor beta chains given below trace back to one sample, sequenced in a study of early T cells in non-severe SARS-CoV-2 infection. Using its own MiXCR run on the 5' RACE reads, TCRdb lists one record per CDR3 protein. The sample consists of about 68,000 distinct CDR3 sequences, 12% of them appearing once. The sample taken for sequencing was whole blood. The receptors originated from an adult who was a healthcare worker with PCR-confirmed SARS-CoV-2 infection or an uninfected control (not recorded which).

This clonotype appeared many times. This sequence joins TRBV6-6 and TRBJ2-7; tentatively, D is TRBD2 (5 bases). The V and J ends lost 6 bases and 6 bases respectively, with 15 bases between them. The CDR3 runs 13 residues. Germline loops: CDR1 MNHNY, CDR2 SVGAGI (reference sequence). The DNA of the CDR3 is TGTGCCAGCAGCCCTCCCGAGGGATCCGAGCAGTACTTC. This gives the protein CASSPPEGSEQYF.

The gene calls are TRBV25-1 and TRBJ1-6, with 8 bases aligning to TRBD1. Germline V gene lookup returns CDR1 MGHDK and CDR2 SYGVNS. Losses at the gene ends were 8 bases for V and 11 bases for J; bases not matched to a gene: 8. This CDR3 is 13 amino acids long. The chain's CDR3 is CASATGATAPLHF. The CDR3 bases are TGTGCCAGCGCGACAGGGGCGACTGCACCCCTCCACTTT. Supplemented by reference TRBV25-1 and TRBJ1-6, the full variable domain reads EADIYQTPRYLVIGTGKKITLECSQTMGHDKMYWYQQDPGMELHLIHYSYGVNSTEKGDLSSESTVSRIRTEHFPLTLESARPSHTSQYLCASATGATAPLHFGNGTRLTVT.

Worth noting for this clonotype: This may come from a read error, since a much larger clone is one base off. The J gene is TRBJ2-1, the V gene TRBV7-9, with TRBD1 identical over 7 bases. CDR1 and CDR2 (germline): SEHNR, FQNEAQ (reference sequence). This CDR3 spans 14 amino acids. CDR3 sequence reads: CSSSPRTGYNEQFF. DNA for the CDR3: TGTTCCAGCAGCCCCAGGACAGGTTACAATGAGCAGTTCTTC.

This clonotype was found many times. The V gene is TRBV12-3 or TRBV12-4, the J gene TRBJ2-7, with D possibly TRBD1 on 6 matching bases. This CDR3 is 13 amino acids long. V dropped 6 bases and J dropped 3 bases, with 12 bases sitting between them. DNA of the CDR3: TGTGCCAGCAGGCAGGGGAATAACTACGAGCAGTACTTC. Its protein is CASRQGNNYEQYF.

This clonotype was seen a few times. The chain carries TRBV11-2 and TRBJ2-4; tentatively, D is TRBD2 (5 bases). From germline, CDR1 is SGHAT and CDR2 FQNNGV. The CDR3 consists of 17 residues. V lost 6 bases to trimming and J lost 0 bases, with 18 bases between them. CDR3 nucleotides: TGTGCCAGCAGACACCAGAAGAGGGTGGGAGCCAAAAACATTCAGTACTTC. This codes for CASRHQKRVGAKNIQYF. The whole variable domain, filled in from reference TRBV11-2 and TRBJ2-4, reads EAGVAQSPRYKIIEKRQSVAFWCNPISGHATLYWYQQILGQGPKLLIQFQNNGVVDDSQLPKDRFSAERLKGVDSTLKIQPAKLEDSAVYLCASRHQKRVGAKNIQYFGAGTRLSVL.

In this sample, this clonotype turned up a few times. CDR3 loop: CASSFEPNYGYTF. CDR3 DNA sequence: TGTGCCAGCAGTTTCGAGCCCAACTATGGCTACACCTTC. This chain joins TRBV27 and TRBJ1-2; D ambiguous. V dropped 3 bases and J dropped 2 bases, with 7 bases sitting between them. Germline CDR1 reads MNHEY; CDR2 reads SMNVEV (reference sequence). This CDR3 comprises 13 residues.

This clonotype was counted between two and nine times. The rearrangement joins TRBV20-1 to TRBJ2-7, with 11 bases fitting TRBD2. The germline CDR1 and CDR2 sequences are DFQATT and SNEGSKA (reference sequence). This CDR3 has 15 residues. J lost 2 bases, V lost 6 bases, and 9 bases had no gene match. The CDR3, as DNA: TGCAGTGCGCGGTCTAGCGGGGGGCTTACCTACGAGCAGTACTTC. It is translated as CSARSSGGLTYEQYF.

This clonotype was detected only a few times. V is TRBV27 and J is TRBJ2-2; 12 bases match TRBD2. CDR1 is MNHEY and CDR2 is SMNVEV in the germline V gene (reference sequence). The ends lost 6 bases at V and 7 bases at J; junction bases unmatched: 9. CDR3 length: 16 residues. DNA for the CDR3: TGTGCCAGCAGAATCCGACTAGCGGGGGAGAACGGGGAGCTGTTTTTT. Translating gives CASRIRLAGENGELFF.

The J gene is TRBJ1-5, the V gene TRBV18; weak D call: TRBD1 (5 bases). Germline V gives CDR1 KGHSH, CDR2 LQKENI. V shed 3 bases and J shed 9 bases, with 12 bases lying between them. CDR3 length: 13 residues. CDR3 amino acids: CASSPSGDRPQHF. The CDR3 DNA is TGTGCCAGCTCACCGTCGGGGGATCGGCCCCAGCATTTT.

This clonotype was seen more than once but under ten times. CDR3 nucleotide sequence: TGTGCCAGCTCACCAAGGTCAGGGGTGGAGGAGCAGTACTTC. Amino acids: CASSPRSGVEEQYF. V gene TRBV18 combines with J gene TRBJ2-7; a weak D match, TRBD1 (6 bases). CDR1 and CDR2 from the germline V gene are KGHSH and LQKENI. Trimming shortened V by 2 bases and J by 7 bases, and 15 bases separated the two germline ends. The CDR3 is 14 residues long.

This clonotype was counted at least ten times. The gene calls are TRBV6-2 or TRBV6-3 and TRBJ1-5, with D possibly TRBD1 on 5 matching bases. Between the trimmed V and J ends, which lost 6 bases and 1 base, there was a span of 16 bases. Germline V gene lookup returns CDR1 MNHEY and CDR2 SVGEGT. The CDR3 consists of 16 residues. The CDR3 loop is CASRSRWQGSNQPQHF. CDR3 bases: TGTGCCAGCAGATCGCGATGGCAGGGCAGCAATCAGCCCCAGCATTTT.